This is a list of T cell receptor beta chains from one sample in a study of blood T cells in healthy people across ages. TCRdb reprocessed the 5' RACE reads via MiXCR and lists one record per CDR3 protein. Here the sample spans about 720,000 distinct CDR3 sequences, more than 20% being singletons. These same records also appear under a second study, on T cells of mothers and their children.

Input material: blood. These receptors were taken from a boy younger than 18 in good health. Both conserved end residues are part of each CDR3. The order of the fields is V gene, clone size, J gene, D gene, CDR3 DNA, CDR3 protein. D genes are given only for firm matches. Clone size is not always given. Where it is, it says once, few, many or a class for expanded clones.

TRBV29-1	few	TRBJ2-5	.	TGCAGCGGTTGGGGGGAGACCCAGTACTTC	CSGWGETQYF
TRBV14	.	TRBJ2-1	.	TGTGCCAGCAGCCACGTTGGAGGGAATGAGCAGTTCTTC	CASSHVGGNEQFF
TRBV20-1	.	TRBJ2-7	.	TGCAGTGCTAGATGGCGACTAGGTACCTACGAGCAGTACTTC	CSARWRLGTYEQYF
TRBV11-1	.	TRBJ2-7	.	TGTGCCAGCAGCTCGGACGCTAACTACGAGCAGTACTTC	CASSSDANYEQYF
TRBV12-3/TRBV12-4	.	TRBJ2-4	TRBD2	TGTGCCAGCAGTTTCTCCAGCGGGAGGCTGGCCATTCAGTACTTC	CASSFSSGRLAIQYF
TRBV20-1	few	TRBJ1-3	.	TGCAGTGCTAGAGATCGAGGAGACTTCGCCGGAAACACCATATATTTT	CSARDRGDFAGNTIYF
TRBV12-3/TRBV12-4	.	TRBJ2-7	.	TGTGCCAGCAGTTTAGCGGGTGGTTTCGGAAGAGACTACGAGCAGTACTTC	CASSLAGGFGRDYEQYF
TRBV12-3/TRBV12-4	.	TRBJ2-1	.	TGTGCCAGCAGTTTAGAGGGGACTGAGCAGTTCTTC	CASSLEGTEQFF
TRBV4-3	many	TRBJ2-1	TRBD2	TGCGCCAGCAGCCGCGCCGGGACTAGCGGGATAAATGAGCAGTTCTTC	CASSRAGTSGINEQFF
TRBV6-1	few	TRBJ2-7	.	TGTGCCACCCAGCGAGGGGCGAACTACGAGCAGTACTTC	CATQRGANYEQYF
TRBV20-1	.	TRBJ2-6	.	TGCAGTGCTAGACCGGACACAGGTCCCTCTGGGGCCAACGCCCTGACTTTC	CSARPDTGPSGANALTF
TRBV3-1	.	TRBJ2-4	TRBD2	TGTGCCAGCAGCCAAGGCAGCAAGGGACTAGCGGGAGAGCCCAAAAACATTCAGTACTTC	CASSQGSKGLAGEPKNIQYF
TRBV12-3/TRBV12-4	few	TRBJ2-3	TRBD1	TGTGCCAGCAGTCCTCGGACAGGGTCCGCAGATACGCAGTATTTT	CASSPRTGSADTQYF
TRBV6-2/TRBV6-3	few	TRBJ2-2	TRBD2	TGTGCCAGCAGTTGGCTAGCGGGAGGGCCGAACACCGGGGAGCTGTTTTTT	CASSWLAGGPNTGELFF
TRBV7-2	many	TRBJ2-7	.	TGTGCCAGCAGCTTCGGAGGTCTCGAGCAGTACTTC	CASSFGGLEQYF
TRBV7-6	few	TRBJ2-5	.	TGTGCCAGCAGCTTAGGCACCGGTGCCCAGTACTTC	CASSLGTGAQYF
TRBV6-2/TRBV6-3	few	TRBJ2-2	.	TGTGCCAGCACGGCGAGCGGGGAGCTGTTTTTT	CASTASGELFF
TRBV12-3/TRBV12-4	few	TRBJ2-5	TRBD2	TGTGCCAGCAGTCTAGCGGGTTTCTATGACAGGTACTTC	CASSLAGFYDRYF
TRBV12-3/TRBV12-4	.	TRBJ1-4	.	TGTGCCAGCACCCAAGGCGGAACAGCAAATGAAAAACTGTTTTTT	CASTQGGTANEKLFF
TRBV18	few	TRBJ2-5	.	TGTGCCAGCTCCCCTGAGGAAGAGAATTGGGAGACCCAGTACTTC	CASSPEEENWETQYF
TRBV29-1	few	TRBJ1-4	TRBD1	TGCAGCGTGAGCAGGGGGGACGAAAAACTGTTTTTT	CSVSRGDEKLFF
TRBV7-8	few	TRBJ2-2	TRBD2	TGTGCCAGCAGCTCGGGACTAGCGGGGGACGGGGAGCTGTTTTTT	CASSSGLAGDGELFF
TRBV4-3	.	TRBJ1-6	.	TGCGCCAGCAGCCAAGATCGAGGGGCGCGTTCACCCCTCCACTTT	CASSQDRGARSPLHF
TRBV20-1	.	TRBJ2-7	.	TGCAGTGCTAGAGAGAACGAGCAGTACTTC	CSARENEQYF
TRBV29-1	.	TRBJ1-2	TRBD1	TGCAGCGTTGAAGGAAAGCAGGGGGATAAGTATGGCTACACCTTC	CSVEGKQGDKYGYTF
TRBV28	few	TRBJ2-5	TRBD2	TGTGCCAGTAGCGGGGGGGCCTTAGAGACCCAGTACTTC	CASSGGALETQYF
TRBV19	.	TRBJ2-1	TRBD1	TGTGCCAGTATGGGCACGGACAGGGGGTCTTGGTACAATGAGCAGTTCTTC	CASMGTDRGSWYNEQFF
TRBV11-3	.	TRBJ2-3	TRBD1	TGTGCCAGCAGCCGACGGACAGGGATGAGGACAGATACGCAGTATTTT	CASSRRTGMRTDTQYF
TRBV2	few	TRBJ2-1	TRBD2	TGTGCCAGCCTGAATAGCGGGAGGACGGTTGAGCAGTTCTTC	CASLNSGRTVEQFF
TRBV7-3	few	TRBJ2-2	.	TGTGCCAGCAGCTTAACTGGGCCCAACACCGGGGAGCTGTTTTTT	CASSLTGPNTGELFF
TRBV28	.	TRBJ1-2	.	TGTGCCAGCAGATCCGCCGGGACCGCCAACTATGGCTACACCTTC	CASRSAGTANYGYTF
TRBV6-2/TRBV6-3	.	TRBJ2-5	.	TGTGCCAGCAGTTCTGGAGCAGGGCAGTACTTC	CASSSGAGQYF
TRBV5-6	.	TRBJ2-1	.	TGTGCCAGCAGCTTGGCGGGGCCGGACATCTCCTACAATGAGCAGTTCTTC	CASSLAGPDISYNEQFF
TRBV5-1	few	TRBJ1-6	.	TGCGCCAGCAGCGAGGCTCGGACCTCCTCCTATAATTCACCCCTCCACTTT	CASSEARTSSYNSPLHF
TRBV29-1	.	TRBJ1-1	TRBD1	TGCAGCACCCAGGACAGGGGGAACACTGAAGCTTTCTTT	CSTQDRGNTEAFF
TRBV5-1	.	TRBJ2-5	.	TGCGCCAGCAGGCTCGACAGGACCCAAGAGACCCAGTACTTC	CASRLDRTQETQYF
TRBV6-4	few	TRBJ1-2	.	TGTGCCAGCAGTGACCAGACAGGCCCCAACTATGGCTACACCTTC	CASSDQTGPNYGYTF
TRBV28	.	TRBJ2-1	.	TGTGCCAGCAGTTTATATTCAGGGAAGGACGAGCAGTTCTTC	CASSLYSGKDEQFF
TRBV12-3/TRBV12-4	.	TRBJ2-1	.	TGTGCCAGCAGTTTAGTCCAGGGTACGAATGAGCAGTTCTTC	CASSLVQGTNEQFF
TRBV5-1	.	TRBJ2-1	TRBD2	TGCGCCAGCAGCTCGTGGACTAGCGGGGCATCCTACAATGAGCAGTTCTTC	CASSSWTSGASYNEQFF
TRBV7-2	.	TRBJ1-4	.	TGTGCCAGCAGCTTAAACAGGGTCGATGAAAAACTGTTTTTT	CASSLNRVDEKLFF
TRBV28	.	TRBJ2-7	TRBD2	TGTGTCAGCAGGACACCTAGCGGGAGCTCCTACGAGCAGTACTTC	CVSRTPSGSSYEQYF
TRBV3-1	once	TRBJ2-1	.	TGTGCCAGCAGCCGTACGGTGTTCAATGAGCAGTTCTTC	CASSRTVFNEQFF
TRBV6-1	once	TRBJ2-5	.	TGTGCCGGCAGTGAAGCCCGCAGGGCGAAGACCCAGTACTTC	CAGSEARRAKTQYF
TRBV28	.	TRBJ1-3	.	TGTGCCAGCAGACAGCTCGGGACGATATCCACCATATATTTT	CASRQLGTISTIYF
TRBV4-3	few	TRBJ2-3	.	TGCGCCAGCAGCCAAGGAGGGGTGGGAGATACGCAGTATTTT	CASSQGGVGDTQYF
TRBV20-1	.	TRBJ2-2	TRBD2	TGCAGTGCTAGTACTAGCGTGGGCACCGGGGAGCTGTTTTTT	CSASTSVGTGELFF
TRBV28	.	TRBJ2-5	.	TGTGCCAGCAGTTTGGGCGGCTTAAAAGAGACCCAGTACTTC	CASSLGGLKETQYF
TRBV29-1	.	TRBJ1-4	.	TGCAGCGTTGCGGTAGGGATGGGCGAAAAACTGTTTTTT	CSVAVGMGEKLFF
TRBV27	few	TRBJ2-1	.	TGTGCCAGCAGTGCCTCCTGGGGGTACTCCTACAATGAGCAGTTCTTC	CASSASWGYSYNEQFF
TRBV28	.	TRBJ2-7	.	TGTGCCAGCAGCGACAGTACACCAGTATTCTCCTACGAGCAGTACTTC	CASSDSTPVFSYEQYF
TRBV7-2	few	TRBJ2-2	.	TGTGCCAGCAGCTTCACCAGGGCCACCGGGGAGCTGTTTTTT	CASSFTRATGELFF
TRBV12-3/TRBV12-4	.	TRBJ1-5	TRBD1	TGTGCCAGCAGTTCCCAAACCCGACAGGGGGCGGGTCAGCCCCAGCATTTT	CASSSQTRQGAGQPQHF
TRBV29-1	few	TRBJ2-7	.	TGCAGCGTTGAAGACGGAGGGGGCCACTCCTACGAGCAGTACTTC	CSVEDGGGHSYEQYF
TRBV7-3	.	TRBJ2-3	.	TGCGCCAGCAGCTTTCGGGGCCAGAGCACAGATACGCAGTATTTT	CASSFRGQSTDTQYF
TRBV5-6	.	TRBJ2-7	TRBD2	TGTGCCAGCAGCTTGAGACTAGCGGGAGGGAAACTTTACGAGCAGTACTTC	CASSLRLAGGKLYEQYF
TRBV29-1	few	TRBJ2-5	.	TGCAGCACAGCGGACTTGACAAGACCCGGTCAAGAGACCCAGTACTTC	CSTADLTRPGQETQYF
TRBV20-1	.	TRBJ1-3	.	TGCAGTGCTAGAGATCGAAGGTCGTCTCTGGGAAACACCATATATTTT	CSARDRRSSLGNTIYF
TRBV15	few	TRBJ2-7	.	TGTGCCACCAGCAGACCAGGTTACGAGCAGTACTTC	CATSRPGYEQYF
TRBV7-6	.	TRBJ2-2	TRBD1	TGTGCCAGCAGCGTACAGGGGTACACCGGGGAGCTGTTTTTT	CASSVQGYTGELFF